These 18 T cell receptor beta chains share one sample of origin, sequenced in a study of HIV-infected patients and healthy controls. TCRdb reanalysed the 5' RACE reads using MiXCR and keeps one entry per CDR3 protein. The sample shows about 67,000 distinct CDR3 sequences, about a sixth of them seen only once. The sequenced sample consisted of CD4+ T cells from blood. These receptors were collected from a human donor in good health.

This clonotype was seen many times. The rearrangement links TRBV18 to TRBJ1-1; D uncertain. The CDR3 is 12 amino acids. CDR1 KGHSH and CDR2 LQKENI come from the germline V gene. V shed 4 bases and J shed 4 bases, with 7 bases lying between them. In nucleotides, the CDR3 is TGTGCCAGCTCACTACTGGGCACTGAAGCTTTCTTT. Protein sequence: CASSLLGTEAFF. Together with reference TRBV18 and TRBJ1-1, the CDR3 gives the full variable domain: NAGVMQNPRHLVRRRGQEARLRCSPMKGHSHVYWYRQLPEEGLKFMVYLQKENIIDESGMPKERFSAEFPKEGPSILRIQQVVRGDSAAYFCASSLLGTEAFFGQGTRLTVV.

This clonotype was picked up a small number of times. The J gene is TRBJ1-5, the V gene TRBV6-1, with 7 bases that match TRBD1. Germline-derived CDR1 and CDR2 are MNHNS and SASEGT. The CDR3 loop spans 16 amino acids. Trimming took 5 bases from V and 2 from J; bases not matched to a gene: 9. CDR3 region: CASSPPVDRGNQPQHF. CDR3 bases: TGTGCCAGCAGTCCCCCCGTCGACAGGGGCAATCAGCCCCAGCATTTT.

V is TRBV11-2 and J is TRBJ1-1; maybe TRBD1 (6 bases). Germline CDR1 SGHAT, CDR2 FQNNGV. The length of the CDR3 is 17 residues. V lost 2 bases and J lost 5, with 21 bases in between. CDR3 coding DNA: TGTGCCAGCAGCTTATCCGGGGGGGCCAAAGGGGAAACTGAAGCTTTCTTT. This encodes CASSLSGGAKGETEAFF.

The V call is TRBV6-1, the J call TRBJ2-5; weak D call: TRBD1 (5 bases). Trimming took 10 bases from V and 4 from J, leaving 19 bases between them. Germline V CDR1 and CDR2: MNHNS, SASEGT. The CDR3 extends over 14 amino acids. CDR3 sequence reads: CAIRRLGRRETQYF. The CDR3 coding sequence is TGTGCCATCCGCCGACTGGGGCGTCGAGAGACCCAGTACTTC.

This clonotype was found once. The chain is built from TRBV19 and TRBJ2-7; 7 bases fit TRBD2. V was pared by 10 bases and J by 0 bases, with 6 bases of the junction left unmatched. Germline CDR1 LNHDA, CDR2 SQIVND (reference sequence). The CDR3 extends over 13 amino acids. The CDR3 sequence is CATLSGTSYEQYF. The CDR3 region has the DNA TGTGCCACCCTAAGCGGGACCTCCTACGAGCAGTACTTC.

This chain links TRBV18 with TRBJ2-3; no firm D call. V was trimmed by 5 bases and J by 3 bases, leaving 9 bases between them. Germline V gives CDR1 KGHSH, CDR2 LQKENI. This CDR3 region has 13 residues. CDR3 residues: CASSWRDTDTQYF. The DNA for the CDR3 is TGTGCCAGCTCATGGAGAGATACAGATACGCAGTATTTT.

Ten or more counts support this clonotype. CDR3 sequence (DNA): TGTGCCACCAGTAGCGGGGGGGCCGCGGCAGATACGCAGTATTTT. This encodes CATSSGGAAADTQYF. The V call is TRBV24-1, the J call TRBJ2-3; 10 bases agree with TRBD2. The V gene's germline CDR1 is KGHDR and CDR2 SFDVKD. V was pared by 6 bases and J by 4 bases, with 6 bases of the junction left unmatched. CDR3 length: 15 amino acids.

This clonotype was counted only a few times. The chain is built from TRBV10-3 and TRBJ2-3; 7 nucleotides agree with TRBD2. Per the germline V gene, CDR1 is ENHRY and CDR2 is SYGVKD. This CDR3 region has 15 residues. The ends lost 4 bases at V and 3 bases at J; junction bases unmatched: 7. CDR3 loop: CAISAGAGPTDTQYF. DNA of the CDR3: TGTGCCATCAGTGCGGGAGCGGGACCTACAGATACGCAGTATTTT.

This chain joins TRBV5-1 and TRBJ2-4; 7 bases agree with TRBD1. Germline CDR1 reads SGHRS; CDR2 reads YFSETQ. The J segment lost 7 bases and the V segment lost 4 bases, leaving 8 bases of the junction unmatched. The length of the CDR3 is 14 residues. The CDR3 region has the DNA TGCGCCAGCAGCCAACGACAGGGATTGAACATTCAGTACTTC. This gives the protein CASSQRQGLNIQYF.

This clonotype was observed many times. This sequence joins TRBV18 and TRBJ2-6; no definite D call. The V and J ends lost 3 bases and 3 bases respectively, with 15 bases between them. The germline V gene encodes CDR1 KGHSH and CDR2 LQKENI. CDR3 size: 17 residues. CDR3 sequence reads: CASSPLNLVGGANVLTF. The DNA of the CDR3 is TGTGCCAGCTCACCTCTTAACCTAGTTGGTGGGGCCAACGTCCTGACTTTC.

This clonotype was counted many times. V and J are TRBV6-2 or TRBV6-3 and TRBJ2-3, with D unclear. Trimming left V 4 bases short and J 2 bases short, with 4 bases between. The CDR3 covers 12 residues. Germline loops: CDR1 MNHEY, CDR2 SVGEGT. Written as DNA, the CDR3 is TGTGCCAGCAGTTCCGTCACAGATACGCAGTATTTT. Translated, it gives CASSSVTDTQYF.

V and J are TRBV6-2 or TRBV6-3 and TRBJ1-1, with D possibly TRBD1 on 5 matching bases. The CDR3 runs to 16 residues. With 2 bases removed from V and 2 bases from J, the gap between germline ends came to 15 bases. Per germline, CDR1 MNHEY and CDR2 SVGEGT. The CDR3 DNA reads as TGTGCCAGCAGTTACCCCTCTCTAAGGGGAAACACTGAAGCTTTCTTT. This codes for CASSYPSLRGNTEAFF.

There are many counts of this clonotype. The V gene is TRBV4-1, the J gene TRBJ2-1; a weak D match, TRBD1 (6 bases). Trimming removed 0 bases at V and 2 bases at J, with 11 bases between. Germline values: CDR1 MGHRA, CDR2 YSYEKL. The CDR3 spans 16 residues. Written as DNA, the CDR3 is TGCGCCAGCAGCCAAGATCCCGGGACACCCTACAATGAGCAGTTCTTC. Protein: CASSQDPGTPYNEQFF.

This clonotype was counted a few times. The chain uses TRBV5-1 and TRBJ2-3; weak D call: TRBD1 (5 bases). The CDR3 is 18 residues long. Germline lookup yields CDR1 SGHRS and CDR2 YFSETQ. V dropped 3 bases and J dropped 0 bases, with 20 bases sitting between them. For the CDR3, the DNA is TGCGCCAGCAGCTCTCGGAAATATGGGGCAGGTAGCACAGATACGCAGTATTTT. This codes for CASSSRKYGAGSTDTQYF.

This clonotype has ten or more counts. The chain uses TRBV14 and TRBJ1-2, with a tentative D call TRBD1 (5 bases). V was clipped by 1 base and J by 7 bases, with 16 bases between them. The CDR3 is 15 residues long. The germline CDR1 and CDR2 sequences are SGHDN and FVKESK. The CDR3 is CASSQVLGPKSGYTF. The DNA of the CDR3 is TGTGCCAGCAGCCAAGTCTTGGGACCCAAGTCTGGCTACACCTTC.

This clonotype appeared a few times. The V call is TRBV2, the J call TRBJ2-3, with no clear D. The germline V and J ends were trimmed by 9 bases and 4 bases, with 17 bases remaining between them. This CDR3 is built from 14 residues. CDR1 is SNHLY, CDR2 FYNNEI, per germline. In nucleotides, the CDR3 is TGTGCCAGTGGGGATAGCCCCCCTGCAGATACGCAGTATTTT. Its translation is CASGDSPPADTQYF.

This clonotype was seen at least ten times. This chain links TRBV7-2 with TRBJ1-5; D remains ambiguous. V dropped 1 base and J dropped 7 bases, with 8 bases sitting between them. The CDR3 has 13 amino acids. Germline V gene sequence: CDR1 SGHTA, CDR2 FQGNSA. CDR3: CASSLGVRQPQHF. CDR3 in DNA: TGTGCCAGCAGCTTAGGGGTAAGGCAGCCCCAGCATTTT.

The chain employs TRBV12-3 or TRBV12-4 and TRBJ2-1, with 8 bases that match TRBD2. V was clipped by 5 bases and J by 7 bases; unmatched bases: 16. CDR3 length: 17 amino acids. CDR3 amino acids: CASSRPGSGSAENEQFF. As DNA, the CDR3 is TGTGCCAGCAGTCGCCCTGGGAGCGGGAGTGCCGAAAATGAGCAGTTCTTC.